A selection of T cell receptor beta chains follows, all from one sample in a study of blood T cell repertoires in COVID-19. The table came from immunoSEQ multiplex PCR; TCRdb's copy has only in-frame clones and leaves some out. The profile shows fewer than 120,000 clones, 88% of them singletons. The sequencing sample was made of peripheral blood. Receptor source: a woman aged 45-65 years with acute or convalescent COVID-19. CDR3s include the opening cysteine and the closing phenylalanine or tryptophan. Fields, in order: V gene, clone size, D gene, J gene, CDR3 DNA, CDR3 protein. A D gene is named only where the DNA matches it firmly. A clone size is listed for some rows: how often the clone was seen (once, few, many), or a class if it is expanded.

>TRBV28|NA|TRBD2|TRBJ2-1
TGTGCCAGCAGTTTTTGGCGGGAGGGGCAGGAGCAGTTCTTC
CASSFWREGQEQFF
>TRBV30|NA|TRBD1|TRBJ1-4
TGTGCCTGGCCCGGGACAGGGGATGAAAAACTGTTTTTT
CAWPGTGDEKLFF
>TRBV6-1|NA|NA|TRBJ2-4
TGTGCCAGCAGTGAAGCCAAGAGGGCATTCACCAAAAACATTCAGTACTTC
CASSEAKRAFTKNIQYF
>TRBV6-5|NA|NA|TRBJ2-5
TGTGCCAGCAGTTCCACAGGGTTACCCCAAGAGACCCAGTACTTC
CASSSTGLPQETQYF
>TRBV29-1|NA|NA|TRBJ1-1
TGCAGCGTTGCTACAGGAAGTAACACTGAAGCTTTCTTT
CSVATGSNTEAFF
>TRBV5-1|once|NA|TRBJ2-4
TGCGCCAGCAGCCCCGGAGGCACCCCAAACATTCAGTACTTC
CASSPGGTPNIQYF
>TRBV7-2|NA|TRBD2|TRBJ2-2
TGTGCCAGCAGCTTAGTAACTAGCGGGCGCGGGGAGCTGTTTTTT
CASSLVTSGRGELFF
>TRBV7-9|NA|TRBD2|TRBJ2-5
TGTGCCAGCAGCTCCCGAGCGGGAGCTGAAGAGACCCAGTACTTC
CASSSRAGAEETQYF
>TRBV3-1/TRBV3-2|NA|TRBD1|TRBJ1-2
TGTGCCAGCAGCCTGCGGGACAGGGGGCCTAACTATGGCTACACCTTC
CASSLRDRGPNYGYTF
>TRBV5-1|NA|TRBD1|TRBJ1-1
TGCGCCAGCAATTCACAGGGGTACACTGAAGCTTTCTTT
CASNSQGYTEAFF
>TRBV12-3/TRBV12-4|NA|NA|TRBJ1-5
TGTGCCAGCGGACAGTCGGACAATCAGCCCCAGCATTTT
CASGQSDNQPQHF
>TRBV18|NA|NA|TRBJ1-1
TGTGCCAGCTCAATGGACAGTTTTGAAGCTTTCTTT
CASSMDSFEAFF
>TRBV6-5|NA|NA|TRBJ2-7
TGTGCCAGTCGGACACCGAGCTCCTACGAGCAGTACTTC
CASRTPSSYEQYF
>TRBV20-1|NA|NA|TRBJ2-3
TGCAGTGCTAGTTTGGCGGACACAGATACGCAGTATTTT
CSASLADTDTQYF
>TRBV4-2|NA|TRBD2|TRBJ2-7
TGTGCCAGCAGCCAAGATCGGGCGGGAGGGCCCTACGAGCAGTACTTC
CASSQDRAGGPYEQYF
>TRBV2|once|TRBD1|TRBJ1-4
TGTGCCAGCAGCGGTGGCAGGGGGACAACTAATGAAAAACTGTTTTTT
CASSGGRGTTNEKLFF
>TRBV3-1/TRBV3-2|NA|TRBD1|TRBJ2-4
TGTGCCAGCAGCCAAAGTCAGGGGGCGGACATTCAGTACTTC
CASSQSQGADIQYF
>TRBV11-2|few|NA|TRBJ1-1
TGTGCCAGCAGCACACAACAGGCGAACACTGAAGCTTTCTTT
CASSTQQANTEAFF
>TRBV4-1|NA|NA|TRBJ2-1
TGCGCCAGCAGCCAAGGCAGGGAGCAGTTCTTC
CASSQGREQFF
>TRBV6-5|once|NA|TRBJ2-1
TGTGCCAGCACCCCGAGCTCCTACAATGAGCAGTTCTTC
CASTPSSYNEQFF
>TRBV7-9|NA|NA|TRBJ2-2
TGTGCCAGCAGTCGAGAGCGGGCCGGGGAGCTGTTTTTT
CASSRERAGELFF
>TRBV2|NA|NA|TRBJ1-5
TGTGCCAGCAGTGAGGTTTCGGGGAGTCAGCCCCAGCATTTT
CASSEVSGSQPQHF
>TRBV5-1|once|TRBD1|TRBJ1-1
TGCGCCAGCACCCTGGACAGGGAGGAAGCTTTCTTT
CASTLDREEAFF
>TRBV24-1|few|TRBD1|TRBJ2-7
TGTGCCACCAGTGATTCAGTACCGGGGACAGGGGTCTACGAGCAGTACTTC
CATSDSVPGTGVYEQYF
>TRBV5-1|NA|TRBD1|TRBJ2-7
TGCGCCAGCAGCTTTTTTTCCCGGGACAGGGACTCCGAGCAGTACTTC
CASSFFSRDRDSEQYF
>TRBV28|NA|TRBD2|TRBJ2-1
TGTGCCAGCAGCGAAATTAGCGGGAGGTACAATGAGCAGTTCTTC
CASSEISGRYNEQFF
>TRBV29-1|NA|TRBD1|TRBJ1-1
TGCAGCGTTGAGACAGGGGGCACTGAAGCTTTCTTT
CSVETGGTEAFF
>TRBV2|NA|TRBD2|TRBJ2-7
TGTGCCAGCAGTGAAGGTGGGAGGGACTACGAGCAGTACTTC
CASSEGGRDYEQYF
>TRBV27|NA|NA|TRBJ2-2
TGTGCCAGCAGTTCCCCATACACCGGGGAGCTGTTTTTT
CASSSPYTGELFF
>TRBV11-1|NA|TRBD2|TRBJ2-5
TGTGCCAGCAGCTTATCGGGACTAGCGGGTCGAGAGACCCAGTACTTC
CASSLSGLAGRETQYF
>TRBV19|NA|TRBD2|TRBJ2-2
TGTGCCAGTAGAACGAGCGGGAGTGGGGCCGGGGAGCTGTTTTTT
CASRTSGSGAGELFF
>TRBV19|NA|TRBD2|TRBJ2-5
TGTGCCAGTGAAGATAGCGGGAGATCCGAGACCCAGTACTTC
CASEDSGRSETQYF
>TRBV20-1|NA|NA|TRBJ2-7
TGCAGTGCTGGGAGTGGCGAGCAGTACTTC
CSAGSGEQYF
>TRBV9|NA|NA|TRBJ2-5
TGTGCCAGCAGCGTAGCACCTCTACCCCAAGAGACCCAGTACTTC
CASSVAPLPQETQYF
>TRBV5-1|NA|NA|TRBJ2-3
TGCGCCAGCAGCCCTCTCTGGGACACGGGTTCTGGTACGCAGTATTTT
CASSPLWDTGSGTQYF
>TRBV6-5|NA|TRBD1|TRBJ1-5
TGTGCCAGCAGTAAGACAGGGAAAAGCAATCAGCCCCAGCATTTT
CASSKTGKSNQPQHF
>TRBV27|few|NA|TRBJ1-5
TGTGCCAGCAGTTCCATTAGCGCGGGTGACCAGCCCCAGCATTTT
CASSSISAGDQPQHF
>TRBV2|NA|NA|TRBJ1-5
TGTGCCAGCAGACCCGGACTCGGGGGAGCTCAGCCCCAGCATTTT
CASRPGLGGAQPQHF
>TRBV2|NA|NA|TRBJ1-1
TGTGCCAGCAGTGGGCAGGGGATTGGAAACACTGAAGCTTTCTTT
CASSGQGIGNTEAFF
>TRBV6-5|NA|NA|TRBJ1-3
TGTGCCAGCAGTTACGGCAGCTCTGGAAACACCATATATTTT
CASSYGSSGNTIYF